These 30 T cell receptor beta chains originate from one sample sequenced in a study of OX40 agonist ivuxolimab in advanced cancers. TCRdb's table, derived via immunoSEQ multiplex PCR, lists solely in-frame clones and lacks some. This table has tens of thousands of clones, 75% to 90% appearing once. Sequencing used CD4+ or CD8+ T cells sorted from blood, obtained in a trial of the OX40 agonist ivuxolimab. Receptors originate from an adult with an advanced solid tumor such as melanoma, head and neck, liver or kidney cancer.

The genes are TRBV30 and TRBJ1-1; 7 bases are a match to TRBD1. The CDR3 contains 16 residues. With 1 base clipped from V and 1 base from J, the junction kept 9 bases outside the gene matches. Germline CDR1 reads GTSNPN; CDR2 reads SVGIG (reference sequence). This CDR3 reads CAWSAISGGQNTEAFF. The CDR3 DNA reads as TGTGCCTGGAGTGCAATTTCAGGGGGTCAGAACACTGAAGCTTTCTTT.

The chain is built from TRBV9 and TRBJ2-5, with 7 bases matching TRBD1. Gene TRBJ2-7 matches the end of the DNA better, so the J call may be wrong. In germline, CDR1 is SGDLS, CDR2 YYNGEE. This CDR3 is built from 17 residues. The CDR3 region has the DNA TGTGCCAGCAGCGCTAGTAGAGGGGGCTGGTTACAGGACGAGCAGTACTTC. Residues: CASSASRGGWLQDEQYF.

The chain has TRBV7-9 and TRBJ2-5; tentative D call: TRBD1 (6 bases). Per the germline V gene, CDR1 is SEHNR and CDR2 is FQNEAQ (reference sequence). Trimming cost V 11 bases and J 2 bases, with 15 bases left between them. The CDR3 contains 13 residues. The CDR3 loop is CAVSNRAQETQYF. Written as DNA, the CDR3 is TGTGCCGTTTCAAACAGGGCTCAAGAGACCCAGTACTTC.

CDR3 residues: CASSLAGGTQYF. CDR3 coding DNA: TGCGCCAGCAGCTTGGCAGGGGGCACGCAGTATTTT. The rearrangement links TRBV5-1 to TRBJ2-3; 8 bases agree with TRBD1. The J segment lost 9 bases and the V segment lost 0 bases, leaving 0 bases of the junction unmatched. CDR1 SGHRS and CDR2 YFSETQ come from the germline V gene. The CDR3 runs 12 residues.

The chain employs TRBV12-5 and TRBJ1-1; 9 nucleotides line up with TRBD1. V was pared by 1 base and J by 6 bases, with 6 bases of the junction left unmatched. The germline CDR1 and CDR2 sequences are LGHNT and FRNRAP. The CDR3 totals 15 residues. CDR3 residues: CASGLGRDRVPEAFF. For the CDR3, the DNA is TGTGCTAGTGGTTTGGGCCGGGACAGGGTTCCTGAAGCTTTCTTT.

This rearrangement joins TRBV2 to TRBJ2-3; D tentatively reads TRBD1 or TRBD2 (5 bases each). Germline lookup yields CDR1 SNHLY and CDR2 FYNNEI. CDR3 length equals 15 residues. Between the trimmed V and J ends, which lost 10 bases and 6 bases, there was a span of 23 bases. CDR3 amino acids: CATLQTPTGPDTQYF. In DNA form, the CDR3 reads TGTGCCACCCTTCAGACACCGACGGGGCCTGATACGCAGTATTTT. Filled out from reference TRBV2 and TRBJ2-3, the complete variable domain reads EPEVTQTPSHQVTQMGQEVILRCVPISNHLYFYWYRQILGQKVEFLVSFYNNEISEKSEIFDDQFSVERPDGSNFTLKIRSTKLEDSAMYFCATLQTPTGPDTQYFGPGTRLTVL.

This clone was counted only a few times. The CDR3 DNA reads as TGTGCCAGCAGCCGGACAGTCGGTCATGGCTACACCTTC. Its translation: CASSRTVGHGYTF. V is TRBV7-9 and J is TRBJ1-2; tentatively, D is TRBD1 (6 bases). Germline V gene data show CDR1 as SEHNR and CDR2 as FQNEAQ (reference sequence). CDR3 length equals 13 residues. Trimming left V 5 bases short and J 6 bases short, with 13 bases between. Looking up the rest from reference TRBV7-9 and TRBJ1-2 gives the full variable domain: DTGVSQNPRHKITKRGQNVTFRCDPISEHNRLYWYRQTLGQGPEFLTYFQNEAQLEKSRLLSDRFSAERPKGSFSTLEIQRTEQGDSAMYLCASSRTVGHGYTFGSGTRLTVV.

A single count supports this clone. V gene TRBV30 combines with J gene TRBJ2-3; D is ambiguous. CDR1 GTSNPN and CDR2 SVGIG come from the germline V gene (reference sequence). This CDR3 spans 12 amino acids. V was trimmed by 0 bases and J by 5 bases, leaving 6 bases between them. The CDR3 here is CAWSVWGDTQYF. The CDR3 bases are TGTGCCTGGAGTGTATGGGGAGATACGCAGTATTTT.

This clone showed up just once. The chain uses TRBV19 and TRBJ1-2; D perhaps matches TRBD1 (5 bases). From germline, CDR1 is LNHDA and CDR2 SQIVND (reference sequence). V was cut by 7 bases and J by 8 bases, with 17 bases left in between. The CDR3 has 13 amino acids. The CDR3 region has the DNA TGTGCCAGTACCTCTGGGGGTGTCTCAGGCTACACCTTC. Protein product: CASTSGGVSGYTF.

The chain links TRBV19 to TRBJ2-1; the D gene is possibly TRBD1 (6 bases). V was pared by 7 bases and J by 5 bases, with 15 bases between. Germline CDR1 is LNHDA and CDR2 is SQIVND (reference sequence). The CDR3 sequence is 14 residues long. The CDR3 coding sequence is TGTGCCAGTACCTCGGGACAATGGGACAATGAGCAGTTCTTC. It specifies CASTSGQWDNEQFF. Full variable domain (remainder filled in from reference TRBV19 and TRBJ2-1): DGGITQSPKYLFRKEGQNVTLSCEQNLNHDAMYWYRQDPGQGLRLIYYSQIVNDFQKGDIAEGYSVSREKKESFPLTVTSAQKNPTAFYLCASTSGQWDNEQFFGPGTRLTVL.

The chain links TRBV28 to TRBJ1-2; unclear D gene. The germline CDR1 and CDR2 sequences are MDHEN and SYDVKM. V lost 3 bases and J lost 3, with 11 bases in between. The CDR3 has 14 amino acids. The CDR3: CASSFTETHYGYTF. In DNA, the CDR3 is TGTGCCAGCAGTTTTACGGAGACACACTATGGCTACACCTTC.

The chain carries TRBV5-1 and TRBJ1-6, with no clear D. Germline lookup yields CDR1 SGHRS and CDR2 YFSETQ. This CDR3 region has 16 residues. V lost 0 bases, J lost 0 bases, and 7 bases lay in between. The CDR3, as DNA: TGCGCCAGCAGCTTGGTCCCGAGCTCCTATAATTCACCCCTCCACTTT. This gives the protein CASSLVPSSYNSPLHF.

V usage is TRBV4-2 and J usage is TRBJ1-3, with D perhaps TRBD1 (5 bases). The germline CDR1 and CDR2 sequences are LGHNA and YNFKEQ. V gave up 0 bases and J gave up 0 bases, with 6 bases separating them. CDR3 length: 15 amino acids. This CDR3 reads CASSQEGVSGNTIYF. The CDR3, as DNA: TGTGCCAGCAGCCAAGAGGGGGTCTCTGGAAACACCATATATTTT.

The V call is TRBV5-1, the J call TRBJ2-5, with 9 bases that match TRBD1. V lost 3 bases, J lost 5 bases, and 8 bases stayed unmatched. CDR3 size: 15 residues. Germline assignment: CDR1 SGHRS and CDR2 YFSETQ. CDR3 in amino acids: CASSSGTGREETQYF. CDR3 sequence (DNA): TGCGCCAGCAGCTCCGGGACAGGGAGGGAGGAGACCCAGTACTTC.

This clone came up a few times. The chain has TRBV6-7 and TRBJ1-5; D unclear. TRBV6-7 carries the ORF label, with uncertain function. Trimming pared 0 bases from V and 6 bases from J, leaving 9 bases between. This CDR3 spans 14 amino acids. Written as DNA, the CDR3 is TGTGCCAGCAGTTACTCGATTAGGAGTCAGCCCCAGCATTTT. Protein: CASSYSIRSQPQHF.

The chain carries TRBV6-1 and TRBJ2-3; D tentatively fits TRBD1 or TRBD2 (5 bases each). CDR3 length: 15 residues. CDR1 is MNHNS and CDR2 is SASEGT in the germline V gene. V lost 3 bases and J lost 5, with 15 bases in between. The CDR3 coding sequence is TGTGCCAGCAGTGAGGGACCGACCGAACTAGATACGCAGTATTTT. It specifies CASSEGPTELDTQYF.

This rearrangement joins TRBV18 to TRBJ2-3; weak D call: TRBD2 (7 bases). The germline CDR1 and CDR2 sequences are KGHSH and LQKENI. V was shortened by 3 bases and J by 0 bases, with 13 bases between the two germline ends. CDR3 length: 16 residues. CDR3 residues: CASSPRGTTSTDTQYF. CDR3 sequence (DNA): TGTGCCAGCTCACCGCGGGGGACAACTAGCACAGATACGCAGTATTTT.

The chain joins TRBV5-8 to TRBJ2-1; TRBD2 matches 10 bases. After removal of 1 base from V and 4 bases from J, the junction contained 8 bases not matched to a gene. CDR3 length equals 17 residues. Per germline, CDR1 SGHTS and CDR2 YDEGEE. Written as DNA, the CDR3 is TGTGCCAGCAGCTTGTATAGCGGGGGGTCCGGATACAATGAGCAGTTCTTC. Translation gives CASSLYSGGSGYNEQFF.

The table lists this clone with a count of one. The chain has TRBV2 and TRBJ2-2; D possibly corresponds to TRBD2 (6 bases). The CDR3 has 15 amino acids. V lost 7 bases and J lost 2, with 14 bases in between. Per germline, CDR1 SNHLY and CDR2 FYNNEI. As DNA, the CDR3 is TGTGCCAGCATGTTCGGGGGAGCCAACACCGGGGAGCTGTTTTTT. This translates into CASMFGGANTGELFF. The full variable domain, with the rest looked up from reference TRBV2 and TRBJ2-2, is EPEVTQTPSHQVTQMGQEVILRCVPISNHLYFYWYRQILGQKVEFLVSFYNNEISEKSEIFDDQFSVERPDGSNFTLKIRSTKLEDSAMYFCASMFGGANTGELFFGEGSRLTVL.

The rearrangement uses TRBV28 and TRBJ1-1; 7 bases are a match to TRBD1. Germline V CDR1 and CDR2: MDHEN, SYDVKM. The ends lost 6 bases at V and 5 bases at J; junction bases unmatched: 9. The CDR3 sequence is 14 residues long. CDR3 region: CASSLYRGRTEAFF. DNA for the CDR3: TGTGCCAGCAGCCTGTACAGGGGTAGGACTGAAGCTTTCTTT.

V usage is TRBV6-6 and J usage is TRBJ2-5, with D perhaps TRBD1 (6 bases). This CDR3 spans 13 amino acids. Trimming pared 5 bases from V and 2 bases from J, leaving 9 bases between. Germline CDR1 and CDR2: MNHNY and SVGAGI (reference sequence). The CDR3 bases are TGTGCCAGCAGTCCCGGACAGCAAGAGACCCAGTACTTC. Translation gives CASSPGQQETQYF.

CDR3 nucleotides: TGTGCCAGCAGTTGGGAAAGGCCCCCGGACACCGGGGAGCTGTTTTTT. Translated, it gives CASSWERPPDTGELFF. The chain recombines TRBV6-5 with TRBJ2-2; D is unresolved. Germline V gives CDR1 MNHEY, CDR2 SVGAGI. The CDR3 sequence is 16 residues long. Deletions cut 4 bases from V and 3 bases from J, with 15 bases between.

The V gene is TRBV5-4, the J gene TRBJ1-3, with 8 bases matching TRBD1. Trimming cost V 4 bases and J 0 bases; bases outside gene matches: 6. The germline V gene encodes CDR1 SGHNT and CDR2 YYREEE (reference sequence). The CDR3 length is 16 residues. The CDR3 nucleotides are TGTGCCAGCAGCAAGACAGGGGTCAGCTCTGGAAACACCATATATTTT. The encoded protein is CASSKTGVSSGNTIYF.

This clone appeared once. The CDR3, as DNA: TGTGCCAGCAGCAATACAGGGGTTTATCCCAAAAACATTCAGTACTTC. It specifies CASSNTGVYPKNIQYF. The chain uses TRBV27 and TRBJ2-4, with TRBD1 matching 7 bases. The V gene's germline CDR1 is MNHEY and CDR2 SMNVEV (reference sequence). The CDR3 runs to 16 residues. Trimming removed 6 bases from V and 2 bases from J; junction bases left unmatched: 10.

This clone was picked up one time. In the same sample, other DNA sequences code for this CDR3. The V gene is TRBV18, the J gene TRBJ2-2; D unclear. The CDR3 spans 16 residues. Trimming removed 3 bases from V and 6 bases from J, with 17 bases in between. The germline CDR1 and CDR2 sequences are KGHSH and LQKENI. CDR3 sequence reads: CASSPSFSLGSGELFF. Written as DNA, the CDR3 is TGTGCCAGCTCACCTAGTTTCTCCCTTGGGTCCGGGGAGCTGTTTTTT.

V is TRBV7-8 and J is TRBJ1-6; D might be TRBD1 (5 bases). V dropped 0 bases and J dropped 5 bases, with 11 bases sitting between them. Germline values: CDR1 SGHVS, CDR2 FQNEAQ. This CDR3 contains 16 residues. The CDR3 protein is CASSLAQGWDNSPLHF. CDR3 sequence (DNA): TGTGCCAGCAGCTTAGCCCAGGGTTGGGATAATTCACCCCTCCACTTT.

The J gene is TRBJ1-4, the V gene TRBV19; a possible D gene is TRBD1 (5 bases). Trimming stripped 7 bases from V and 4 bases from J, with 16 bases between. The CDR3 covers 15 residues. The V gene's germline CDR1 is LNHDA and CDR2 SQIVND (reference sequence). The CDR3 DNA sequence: TGTGCCAGTACAAGACCCGGGACGAATAATGAAAAACTGTTTTTT. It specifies CASTRPGTNNEKLFF.

CDR3 coding DNA: TGTGCCAGCAGCTTAGAGTTTGGGGGTCCTCAGACCCAGTACTTC. Protein sequence: CASSLEFGGPQTQYF. The chain recombines TRBV7-7 with TRBJ2-5, with D perhaps TRBD1 or TRBD2 (5 bases each). Germline CDR1 reads SSHAT; CDR2 reads FNYEAQ (reference sequence). This CDR3 has 15 residues. V lost 1 base and J lost 6, with 15 bases in between.

The CDR3: CASSLVPIGDEQYF. The CDR3 DNA reads as TGTGCCAGCAGCTTAGTTCCGATCGGGGACGAGCAGTACTTC. The chain joins TRBV7-8 to TRBJ2-7; a weak D match, TRBD2 (5 bases). Trimming removed 1 base at V and 5 bases at J, with 12 bases between. CDR1 is SGHVS, CDR2 FQNEAQ, per germline. This CDR3 has 14 residues.

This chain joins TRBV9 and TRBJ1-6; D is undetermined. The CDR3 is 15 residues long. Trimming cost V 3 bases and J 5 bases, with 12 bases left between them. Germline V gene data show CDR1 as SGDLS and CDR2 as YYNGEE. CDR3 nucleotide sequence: TGTGCCAGCAGCGGCTCTCGGGATGATAATTCACCCCTCCACTTT. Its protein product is CASSGSRDDNSPLHF.